The 12 T cell receptor beta chains reported below all come from one sample, sequenced in a study of Graves' ophthalmopathy and Graves' hyperthyroidism. RNA transcripts yielded amplified TCR beta CDR3 regions. HTBI-primed RT-PCR formed the first round, and a multiplex PCR formed the second. MiXCR, applied by TCRdb to the multiplex PCR reads, yields one record per CDR3 protein. The sample records about 740,000 distinct CDR3 sequences, 40% being singletons. Sequencing was carried out using peripheral blood. These receptors were collected from an adult man with Graves' ophthalmopathy.

This clonotype has a count of ten or more. This rearrangement joins TRBV15 to TRBJ1-2; TRBD1 matches at 10 bases. Per germline, CDR1 LNHNV and CDR2 YYDKDF (reference sequence). The CDR3 spans 15 residues. V was clipped by 0 bases and J by 4 bases; unmatched bases: 2. This CDR3 reads CATSRDGQGVYGYTF. In DNA form, the CDR3 reads TGTGCCACCAGCAGAGACGGACAGGGGGTCTATGGCTACACCTTC.

This clonotype was found once. As DNA, the CDR3 is TGTGCCAGCAGGACTGGAGCGATGCAGTCCGGCTACACCTTC. Translating gives CASRTGAMQSGYTF. This rearrangement joins TRBV2 to TRBJ1-2; D is ambiguous. Per the germline V gene, CDR1 is SNHLY and CDR2 is FYNNEI. CDR3 size: 14 residues. V was clipped by 6 bases and J by 8 bases, with 19 bases between them.

This clonotype has just a few counts. The V and J genes are TRBV11-2 and TRBJ2-7; D not certain. CDR3 length: 14 residues. V was shortened by 0 bases and J by 4 bases, with 10 bases between the two germline ends. CDR1 SGHAT and CDR2 FQNNGV come from the germline V gene. CDR3 in DNA: TGTGCCAGCAGCTTAGATCATCTCGTGTACGAGCAGTACTTC. As protein: CASSLDHLVYEQYF.

The chain combines TRBV10-2 with TRBJ1-5, with D perhaps matching TRBD1 (5 bases). The V end lost 0 bases, the J end lost 6 bases, and 12 bases lay between the germline ends. Per the germline V gene, CDR1 is WSHSY and CDR2 is SAAADI. There are 15 residues in the CDR3. CDR3 nucleotide sequence: TGCGCCAGCAGTGAGTCAGAAGGGGTTGCTCAGCCCCAGCATTTT. Translation gives CASSESEGVAQPQHF.

V usage is TRBV25-1 and J usage is TRBJ1-5; D remains unclear. The germline gives CDR1 MGHDK, CDR2 SYGVNS. This CDR3 has 15 residues. V was cut by 6 bases and J by 0 bases, with 12 bases left in between. As DNA, the CDR3 is TGTGCCAGCAGAAGGTCCGGTGTTAGCAATCAGCCCCAGCATTTT. Translated: CASRRSGVSNQPQHF.

This clonotype appeared a few times. One junction end disagrees with the germline gene, perhaps due to a read error. The rearrangement links TRBV24-1 to TRBJ1-1; no firm D call. The CDR3 is 13 residues long. The germline gives CDR1 KGHDR, CDR2 SFDVKD. The CDR3 DNA is TGTGCCAGCAGTGATACGGTGGATACTGAAGCTTTCTTT. This codes for CASSDTVDTEAFF.

The chain couples TRBV6-6 to TRBJ1-4; D remains unclear. The V gene's germline CDR1 is MNHNY and CDR2 SVGAGI (reference sequence). This CDR3 comprises 16 residues. Trimming stripped 0 bases from V and 3 bases from J, with 11 bases between. CDR3 region: CASSYSSPAPNEKLFF. CDR3 bases: TGTGCCAGCAGTTACTCCTCGCCTGCACCTAATGAAAAACTGTTTTTT.

The table lists this clonotype with a few counts. V and J are TRBV20-1 and TRBJ1-6; D perhaps matches TRBD1 (5 bases). V shed 3 bases and J shed 4 bases, with 19 bases lying between them. CDR3 length: 17 amino acids. Germline CDR1 is DFQATT and CDR2 is SNEGSKA (reference sequence). CDR3 amino acids: CSARLGGLNRYNSPLHF. DNA of the CDR3: TGCAGTGCTAGGCTTGGGGGATTGAACCGTTATAATTCACCCCTCCACTTT.

The V call is TRBV10-3, the J call TRBJ2-3, with 7 nucleotides matching TRBD2. Unmatched junction bases numbered 3, after V lost 2 bases and J lost 1 base. The CDR3 is 15 amino acids. Germline assignment: CDR1 ENHRY and CDR2 SYGVKD. Here the CDR3 reads CAISEVREGTDTQYF. The CDR3 DNA reads TGTGCCATCAGTGAGGTTCGGGAGGGCACAGATACGCAGTATTTT.

This clonotype occurred many times. The genes are TRBV9 and TRBJ1-6; D is possibly TRBD1 (5 bases). The CDR3 sequence is 13 residues long. The germline V gene encodes CDR1 SGDLS and CDR2 YYNGEE. V was shortened by 0 bases and J by 12 bases, with 10 bases between the two germline ends. The DNA for the CDR3 is TGTGCCAGCAGCGTAGGGACAATAGAACCCCTCCACTTT. This translates into CASSVGTIEPLHF.

This clonotype was counted a few times. The CDR3 is CSAKPPRRSEKLFF. The CDR3 DNA follows: TGCAGTGCTAAACCCCCTAGAAGGAGTGAAAAACTGTTTTTT. This chain joins TRBV20-1 and TRBJ1-4; the D is unclear. The CDR3 runs 14 residues. Germline CDR1 DFQATT, CDR2 SNEGSKA (reference sequence). Trimming removed 4 bases at V and 7 bases at J, with 16 bases between.

The chain links TRBV2 to TRBJ1-3; 7 bases match TRBD1. The CDR3 has 17 residues. CDR1 and CDR2 from the germline V gene are SNHLY and FYNNEI. V trimming: 6 bases; J trimming: 2 bases; junction bases outside the gene matches: 13. The CDR3 loop reads CASSQDGAGGTGNTIYF. DNA of the CDR3: TGTGCCAGCAGCCAAGATGGGGCAGGGGGTACTGGAAACACCATATATTTT.